This T cell receptor beta chain was sequenced for a study of blood T cell repertoires in COVID-19. Study at large: Researchers got acute and convalescent COVID-19 samples from the United States, Italy and Spain. Nucleic acid was either cDNA or gDNA, and it came from T cells, B-cell-depleted T cells, or PBMCs.

In the source study's methods: The assay estimated nucleated cells by amplifying reference gene primers. The repertoire was sequenced with immunoSEQ multiplex PCR; TCRdb's copy has only in-frame clones and lacks some. V and J calls and clone size are copied from that table; D and trimming were computed from the DNA. The table includes about 140,000 clones, roughly 84% detected once. This receptor was taken from an older woman with acute or convalescent COVID-19. Sequencing used peripheral blood.

CDR3 in amino acids: CASSGLAGRGETQYF. CDR3 DNA sequence: TGTGCCAGCAGTGGGCTAGCGGGGCGGGGGGAGACCCAGTACTTC. This rearrangement joins TRBV2 to TRBJ2-5; TRBD2 aligns across 9 bases. The V gene end was trimmed by 4 bases and the J gene end by 5 bases; junction bases not matched to a gene: 8. CDR1 and CDR2 (germline): SNHLY, FYNNEI. This CDR3 has 15 residues.